The present T cell receptor (beta chain) was sequenced within a study of T cell changes during pregnancy in multiple sclerosis. This CDR3 contains 13 residues. V was clipped by 3 bases and J by 1 base, with 7 bases between them. The V gene's germline CDR1 is KGHSH and CDR2 LQKENI. Assay used: immunoSEQ multiplex PCR; TCRdb lists only in-frame clones, some missing. The repertoire holds around 100,000 clones, with approximately 90% as singletons. Sample: peripheral blood, taken after pregnancy. The rearrangement uses TRBV18 and TRBJ2-7; D remains unclear. The TCR was taken from a female donor with multiple sclerosis, enrolled in a pregnancy study. This CDR3 is CASSPLSSYEQYF. For the CDR3, the DNA is TGTGCCAGCTCACCTCTTTCTTCCTACGAGCAGTACTTC.